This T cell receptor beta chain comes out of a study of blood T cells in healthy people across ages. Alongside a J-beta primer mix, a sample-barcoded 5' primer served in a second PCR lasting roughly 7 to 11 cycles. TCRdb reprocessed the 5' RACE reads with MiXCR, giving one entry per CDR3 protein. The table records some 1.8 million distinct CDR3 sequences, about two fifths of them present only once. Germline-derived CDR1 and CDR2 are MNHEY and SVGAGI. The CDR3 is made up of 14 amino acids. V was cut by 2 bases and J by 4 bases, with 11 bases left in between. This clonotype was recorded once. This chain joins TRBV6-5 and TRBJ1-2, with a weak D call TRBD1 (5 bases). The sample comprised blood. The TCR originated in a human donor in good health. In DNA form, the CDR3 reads TGTGCCAGCAGTTACGCCCGGGACGTCTATGGCTACACCTTC. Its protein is CASSYARDVYGYTF.